The present entry profiles one TCR beta chain with its context. Which antigen it targets is not known. No base quality values were provided; no much bigger clone lies one nucleotide off. This entry comes from a study of blood T cell repertoires in COVID-19 (dated by TCRdb to the early 2020s). Background on the whole study: Collaborator samples came from the United States, Italy and Spain and covered acute and convalescent phases of COVID-19. The material from the prospective study consisted of cDNA or gDNA derived from T cells, B-cell-depleted T cells, or PBMCs. The dataset comprised deeply sampled blood TCRbeta repertoires from subjects exposed to, actively infected with, or recovered from COVID-19. The repertoires were made available in a free public database intended to serve as a resource for research on the immune response to SARS-CoV-2. Samples came from the ongoing ImmuneRACE study (first 160 participants) plus 1,254 subjects from 6 global collaborators. A de-identified subject ID, COVID-19 status, age in years and sex were almost always included in the sample metadata. HLA class I and class II types, where available, came from metadata supplied by the sample provider rather than from assay-based typing. The paper as a whole reports these results and caveats: Clinical and demographic metadata were provided uncurated, with the amount varying by source and participant.

Via the germline V gene, CDR1 is SGHTA and CDR2 FQGNSA. The CDR3, from cysteine to phenylalanine, totals 15 residues. Just CDR3 DNA is preserved here, 45 bases in frame from base 1. From V the trimming removes 5 bases and from J it removes 2 bases, while the gene matches leave 5 bases of the junction unaccounted for. The collaborating institutions used their own protocols to collect whole blood in K2EDTA tubes. For TCRbeta analysis, collaborators shipped samples as frozen whole blood, isolated PBMCs, or DNA extracted from either of those sample types. TCRbeta CDR3 regions were amplified from genomic DNA using the immunoSEQ Assay, a bias-controlled multiplex PCR. The paper's data handling went like this. The number of nucleated cells in each sample was estimated from the amplification of reference gene primers within the assay. To quantify the absolute abundance of each unique TCRbeta CDR3 rearrangement, sequence reads were collapsed and filtered. For each sample, productive Simpson clonality was calculated by taking the square root of Simpson's diversity index across productive rearrangements. What TCRdb holds here is the immuneACCESS table cut down to in-frame rearrangements. Part of the clones is not present; checked against another copy, under half of the missing clones reflect an unresolved V gene, and the others are unexplained. The V and J calls and the clone size are those of that table, but D and trimming were determined from the DNA. The sample table records some 180,000 clones; about 70% of these occur just once. The biggest ten clones account for approximately 9% of the sample.

The chain is made from TRBV7-2 and TRBJ2-3; TRBD2 aligns with 9 central bases. The sample was peripheral blood. This TCR derives from a woman aged 45-59 years with active or convalescent COVID-19. The sequenced DNA: TGTGCCAGCAGCCTGACTAGCGGCCCCACAGATACGCAGTATTTT. Translation gives CASSLTSGPTDTQYF.